The clone carrying this TCR beta chain was counted many times. The antigen is not known. The record originates from a study of T cells in Graves' hyperthyroidism and ophthalmopathy. Notes on the study in general: The majority of expanded thyroid clonotypes above 0.001 also appeared in blood.

The CDR3 contains 16 residues. V was pared by 4 bases and J by 2 bases, with 14 bases between. The V gene's germline CDR1 is SGHTA and CDR2 FQGNSA. Amplified TCR beta CDR3 regions came from RNA transcripts. During a first-round RT-PCR of the TCR CDR3, the HTBI primer set was used. TCRdb called the multiplex PCR reads again in MiXCR, with one record for every CDR3 protein. The table lists around 300,000 distinct CDR3 sequences, roughly 15% of them singletons. Patients with uncontrolled infections, other autoimmune diseases, pregnancy or lactation were excluded. Sequencing was done on a sample of blood. This clonotype was sampled from a woman in her 30s with Graves' hyperthyroidism that later progressed to Graves' ophthalmopathy. The rearrangement joins TRBV7-2 to TRBJ2-2, with D perhaps assigned TRBD1 or TRBD2 (5 bases each). This chain's CDR3 is CASSSVGTANTGELFF. The DNA of the CDR3 is TGTGCCAGCAGCTCGGTGGGGACGGCTAACACCGGGGAGCTGTTTTTT.